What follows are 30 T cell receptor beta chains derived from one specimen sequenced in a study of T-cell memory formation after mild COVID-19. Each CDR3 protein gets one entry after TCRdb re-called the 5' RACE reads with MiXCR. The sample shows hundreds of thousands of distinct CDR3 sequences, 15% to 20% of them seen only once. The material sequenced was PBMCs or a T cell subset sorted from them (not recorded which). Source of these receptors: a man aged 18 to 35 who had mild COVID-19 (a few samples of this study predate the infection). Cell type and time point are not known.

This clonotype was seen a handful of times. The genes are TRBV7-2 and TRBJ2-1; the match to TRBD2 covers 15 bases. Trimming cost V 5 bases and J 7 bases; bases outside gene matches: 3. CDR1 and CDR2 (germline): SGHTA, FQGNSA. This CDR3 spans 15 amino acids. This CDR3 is CASSKGTSGGNEQFF. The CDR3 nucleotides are TGTGCCAGCAGCAAGGGGACTAGCGGGGGGAATGAGCAGTTCTTC.

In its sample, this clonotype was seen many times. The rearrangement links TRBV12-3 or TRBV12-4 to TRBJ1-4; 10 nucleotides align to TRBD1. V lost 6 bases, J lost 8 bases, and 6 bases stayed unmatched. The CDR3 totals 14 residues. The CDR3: CASRRGGQGEKLFF. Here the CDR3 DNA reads TGTGCCAGCAGGAGAGGGGGACAGGGGGAAAAACTGTTTTTT.

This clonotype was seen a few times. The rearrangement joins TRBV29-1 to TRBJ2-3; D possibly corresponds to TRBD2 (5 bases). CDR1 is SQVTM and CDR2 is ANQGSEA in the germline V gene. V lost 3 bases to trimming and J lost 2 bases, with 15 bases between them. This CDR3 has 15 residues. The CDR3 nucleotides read TGCAGCGTTGACAGTCGGAGGTCTGCCACAGATACGCAGTATTTT. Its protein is CSVDSRRSATDTQYF.

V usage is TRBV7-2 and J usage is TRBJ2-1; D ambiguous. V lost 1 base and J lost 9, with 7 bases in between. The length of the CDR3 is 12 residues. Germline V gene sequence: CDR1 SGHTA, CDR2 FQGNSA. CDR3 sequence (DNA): TGTGCCAGCAGCTTAGATGGGATTGAGCAGTTCTTC. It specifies CASSLDGIEQFF.

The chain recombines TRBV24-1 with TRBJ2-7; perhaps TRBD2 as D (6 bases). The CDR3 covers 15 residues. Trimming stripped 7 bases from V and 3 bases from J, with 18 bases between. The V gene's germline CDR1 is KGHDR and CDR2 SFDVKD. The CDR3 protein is CATRPDPPGVYEQYV. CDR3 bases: TGTGCCACCAGACCGGACCCCCCGGGGGTCTACGAGCAGTACGTC.

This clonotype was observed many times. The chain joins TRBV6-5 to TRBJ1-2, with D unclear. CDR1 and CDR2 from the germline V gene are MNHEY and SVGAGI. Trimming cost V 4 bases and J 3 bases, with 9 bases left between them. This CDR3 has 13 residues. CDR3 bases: TGTGCCAGCAGTTTCGCAGACTACTATGGCTACACCTTC. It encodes CASSFADYYGYTF.

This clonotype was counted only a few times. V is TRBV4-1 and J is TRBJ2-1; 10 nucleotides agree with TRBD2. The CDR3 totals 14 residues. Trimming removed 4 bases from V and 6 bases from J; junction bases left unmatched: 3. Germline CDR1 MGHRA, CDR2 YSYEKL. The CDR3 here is CASSPRTSGNEQFF. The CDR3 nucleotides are TGCGCCAGCAGCCCCCGGACTAGCGGCAATGAGCAGTTCTTC.

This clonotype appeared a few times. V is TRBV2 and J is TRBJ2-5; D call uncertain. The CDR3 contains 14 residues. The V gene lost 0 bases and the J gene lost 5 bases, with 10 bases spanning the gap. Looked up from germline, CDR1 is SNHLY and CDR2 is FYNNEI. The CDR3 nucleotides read TGTGCCAGCAGTGAAGCCTTCGTCGGGGAGACCCAGTACTTC. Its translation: CASSEAFVGETQYF.

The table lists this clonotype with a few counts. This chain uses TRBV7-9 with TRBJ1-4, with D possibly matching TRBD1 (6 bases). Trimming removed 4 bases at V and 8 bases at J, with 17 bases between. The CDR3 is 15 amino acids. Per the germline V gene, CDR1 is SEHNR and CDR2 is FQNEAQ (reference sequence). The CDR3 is CASSSLGGFGEKLFF. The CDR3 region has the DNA TGTGCCAGCAGCTCCCTAGGGGGGTTCGGGGAAAAACTGTTTTTT.

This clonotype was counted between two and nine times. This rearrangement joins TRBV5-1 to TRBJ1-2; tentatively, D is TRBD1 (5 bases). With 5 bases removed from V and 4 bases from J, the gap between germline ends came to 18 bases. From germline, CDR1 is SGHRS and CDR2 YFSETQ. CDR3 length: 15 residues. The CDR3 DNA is TGCGCCAGCAGGACTTCAGGGCAGGGAGTCTATGGCTACACCTTC. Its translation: CASRTSGQGVYGYTF.

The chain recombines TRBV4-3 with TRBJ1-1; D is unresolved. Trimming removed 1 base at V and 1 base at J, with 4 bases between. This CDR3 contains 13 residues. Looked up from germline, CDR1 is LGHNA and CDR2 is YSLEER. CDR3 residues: CASSQGSNTEAFF. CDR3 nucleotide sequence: TGCGCCAGCAGCCAAGGGTCGAACACTGAAGCTTTCTTT.

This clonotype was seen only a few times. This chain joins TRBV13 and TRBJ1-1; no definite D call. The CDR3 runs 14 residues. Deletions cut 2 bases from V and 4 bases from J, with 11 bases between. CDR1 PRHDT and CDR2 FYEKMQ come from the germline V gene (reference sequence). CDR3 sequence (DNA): TGTGCCAGCAGCTTAAGCCTCAGTGGCACTGAAGCTTTCTTT. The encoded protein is CASSLSLSGTEAFF.

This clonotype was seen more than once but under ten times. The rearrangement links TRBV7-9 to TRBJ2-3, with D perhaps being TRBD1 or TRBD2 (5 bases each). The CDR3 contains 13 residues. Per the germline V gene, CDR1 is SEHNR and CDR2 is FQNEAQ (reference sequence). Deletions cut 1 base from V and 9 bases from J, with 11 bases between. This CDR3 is CASSLDGGVTQYF. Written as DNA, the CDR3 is TGTGCCAGCAGCTTAGATGGGGGTGTGACGCAGTATTTT.

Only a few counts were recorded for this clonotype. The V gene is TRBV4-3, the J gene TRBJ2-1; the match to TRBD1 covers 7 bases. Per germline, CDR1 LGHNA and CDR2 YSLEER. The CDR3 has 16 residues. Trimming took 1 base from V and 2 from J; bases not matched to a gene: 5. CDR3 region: CASSQVTGQTYNEQFF. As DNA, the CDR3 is TGCGCCAGCAGCCAAGTGACGGGACAGACCTACAATGAGCAGTTCTTC.

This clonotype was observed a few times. The CDR3 region has the DNA TGTGCCAGCACGGACAGGGGCACTGAAGCTTTCTTT. Protein sequence: CASTDRGTEAFF. The chain uses TRBV12-3 or TRBV12-4 and TRBJ1-1, with 9 nucleotides matching TRBD1. V shed 7 bases and J 4 bases; nucleotides not matched to a gene: 1. The CDR3 contains 12 residues.

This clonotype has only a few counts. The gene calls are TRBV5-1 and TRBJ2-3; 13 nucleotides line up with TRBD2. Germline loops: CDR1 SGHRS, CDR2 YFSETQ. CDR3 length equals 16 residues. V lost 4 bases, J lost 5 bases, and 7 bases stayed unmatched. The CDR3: CASSAARTSGGDTQYF. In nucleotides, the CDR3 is TGCGCCAGCAGCGCCGCCCGGACTAGCGGGGGAGATACGCAGTATTTT.

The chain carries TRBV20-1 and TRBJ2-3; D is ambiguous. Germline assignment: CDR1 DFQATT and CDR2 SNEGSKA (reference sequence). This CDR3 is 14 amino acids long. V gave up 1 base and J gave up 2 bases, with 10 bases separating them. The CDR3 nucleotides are TGCAGTGCTAGAGGAGACCTTTTCACAGATACGCAGTATTTT. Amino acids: CSARGDLFTDTQYF.

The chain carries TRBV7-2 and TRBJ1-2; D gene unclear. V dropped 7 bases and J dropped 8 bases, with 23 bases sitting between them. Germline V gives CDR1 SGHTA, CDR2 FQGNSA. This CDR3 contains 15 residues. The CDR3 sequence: CASTSGPSRKGGYTF. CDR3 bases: TGTGCCAGCACCAGTGGACCGTCAAGAAAGGGCGGCTACACCTTC. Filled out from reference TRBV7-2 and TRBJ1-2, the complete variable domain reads GAGVSQSPSNKVTEKGKDVELRCDPISGHTALYWYRQSLGQGLEFLIYFQGNSAPDKSGLPSDRFSAERTGGSVSTLTIQRTQQEDSAVYLCASTSGPSRKGGYTFGSGTRLTVV.

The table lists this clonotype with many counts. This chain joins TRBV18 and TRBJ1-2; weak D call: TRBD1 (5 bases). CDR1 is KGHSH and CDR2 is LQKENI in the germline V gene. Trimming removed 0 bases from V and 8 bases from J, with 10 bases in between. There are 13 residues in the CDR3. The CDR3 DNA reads TGTGCCAGCTCACCACCGAGTGGGGCCGGCTACACCTTC. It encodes CASSPPSGAGYTF. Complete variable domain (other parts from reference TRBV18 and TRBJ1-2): NAGVMQNPRHLVRRRGQEARLRCSPMKGHSHVYWYRQLPEEGLKFMVYLQKENIIDESGMPKERFSAEFPKEGPSILRIQQVVRGDSAAYFCASSPPSGAGYTFGSGTRLTVV.

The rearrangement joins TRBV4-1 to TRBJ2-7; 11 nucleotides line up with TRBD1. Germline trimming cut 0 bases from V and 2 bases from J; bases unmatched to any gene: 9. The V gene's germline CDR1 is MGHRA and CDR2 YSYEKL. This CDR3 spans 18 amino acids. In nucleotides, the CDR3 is TGCGCCAGCAGCCAAGATGAGGGACAGGGGGTACTCCCCTACGAGCAGTACGTC. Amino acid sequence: CASSQDEGQGVLPYEQYV.

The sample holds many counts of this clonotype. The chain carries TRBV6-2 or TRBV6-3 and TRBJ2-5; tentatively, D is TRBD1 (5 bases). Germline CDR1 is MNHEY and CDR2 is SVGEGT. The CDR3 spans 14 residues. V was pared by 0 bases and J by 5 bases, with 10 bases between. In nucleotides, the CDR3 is TGTGCCAGCAGTTACTCGGGGCGGCAGGAGACCCAGTACTTC. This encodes CASSYSGRQETQYF.

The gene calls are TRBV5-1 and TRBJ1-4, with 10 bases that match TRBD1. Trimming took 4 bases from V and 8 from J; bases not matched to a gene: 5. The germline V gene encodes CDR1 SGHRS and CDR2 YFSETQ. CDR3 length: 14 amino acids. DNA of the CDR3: TGCGCCAGCAGCCGACAGGGGGCTGAAGAAAAACTGTTTTTT. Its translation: CASSRQGAEEKLFF.

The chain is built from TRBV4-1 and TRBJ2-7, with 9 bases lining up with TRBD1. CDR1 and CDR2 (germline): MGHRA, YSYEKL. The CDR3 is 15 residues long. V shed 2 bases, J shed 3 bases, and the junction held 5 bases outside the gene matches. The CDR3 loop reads CASSQPGTGSYEQYF. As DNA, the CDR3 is TGCGCCAGCAGCCAACCCGGGACAGGGAGCTACGAGCAGTACTTC.

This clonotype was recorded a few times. As DNA, the CDR3 is TGTGCCAGCAGAGGATTGGTGGAAACGAACACCGGGGAGCTGTTTTTT. It translates to CASRGLVETNTGELFF. The rearrangement joins TRBV11-1 to TRBJ2-2; D not certain. CDR1 and CDR2 (germline): SGHAT, FQDESV (reference sequence). The CDR3 has 16 amino acids. The V and J ends lost 6 bases and 0 bases respectively, with 14 bases between them.

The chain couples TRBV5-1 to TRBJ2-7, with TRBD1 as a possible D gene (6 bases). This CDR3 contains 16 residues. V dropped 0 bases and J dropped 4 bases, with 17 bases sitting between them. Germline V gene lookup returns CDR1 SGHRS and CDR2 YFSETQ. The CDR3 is CASSLAYPGHAYEQYV. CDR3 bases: TGCGCCAGCAGCTTGGCCTATCCGGGACATGCTTACGAGCAGTACGTC.

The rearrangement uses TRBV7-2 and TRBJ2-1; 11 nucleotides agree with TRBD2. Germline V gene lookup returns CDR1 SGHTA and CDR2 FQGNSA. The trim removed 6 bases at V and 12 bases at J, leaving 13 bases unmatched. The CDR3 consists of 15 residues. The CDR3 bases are TGTGCCAGCAGTCAACTAGCGGGGGCCGGACGGGGGCAGTTCTTC. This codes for CASSQLAGAGRGQFF.

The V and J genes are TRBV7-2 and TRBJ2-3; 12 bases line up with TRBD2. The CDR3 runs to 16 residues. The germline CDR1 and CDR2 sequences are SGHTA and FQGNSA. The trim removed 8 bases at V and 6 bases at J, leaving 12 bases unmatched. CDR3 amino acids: CASAPLAGGRVDTQYF. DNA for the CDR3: TGTGCCAGCGCACCTCTAGCGGGGGGGAGGGTCGATACGCAGTATTTT.

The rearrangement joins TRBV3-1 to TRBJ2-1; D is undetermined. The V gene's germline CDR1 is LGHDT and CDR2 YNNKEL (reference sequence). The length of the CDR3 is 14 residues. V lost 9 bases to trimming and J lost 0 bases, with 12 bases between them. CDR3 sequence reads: CASSRSSSYNEQFF. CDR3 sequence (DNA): TGTGCCAGTTCTAGGTCGAGCTCCTACAATGAGCAGTTCTTC.

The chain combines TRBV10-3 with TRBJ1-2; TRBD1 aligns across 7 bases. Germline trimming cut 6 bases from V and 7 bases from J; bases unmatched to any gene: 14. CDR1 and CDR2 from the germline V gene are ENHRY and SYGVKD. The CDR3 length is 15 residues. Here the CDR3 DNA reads TGTGCCATCAGGGGGGGTTGGGACAGACTCCTTGGCTACACCTTC. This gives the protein CAIRGGWDRLLGYTF.

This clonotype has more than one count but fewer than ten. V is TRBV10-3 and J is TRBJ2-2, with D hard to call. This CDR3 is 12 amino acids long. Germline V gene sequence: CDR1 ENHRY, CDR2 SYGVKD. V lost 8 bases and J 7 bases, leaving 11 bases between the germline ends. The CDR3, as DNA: TGTGCCATCGCCGGCCCCGGCGGGGAGCTGTTTTTT. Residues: CAIAGPGGELFF.